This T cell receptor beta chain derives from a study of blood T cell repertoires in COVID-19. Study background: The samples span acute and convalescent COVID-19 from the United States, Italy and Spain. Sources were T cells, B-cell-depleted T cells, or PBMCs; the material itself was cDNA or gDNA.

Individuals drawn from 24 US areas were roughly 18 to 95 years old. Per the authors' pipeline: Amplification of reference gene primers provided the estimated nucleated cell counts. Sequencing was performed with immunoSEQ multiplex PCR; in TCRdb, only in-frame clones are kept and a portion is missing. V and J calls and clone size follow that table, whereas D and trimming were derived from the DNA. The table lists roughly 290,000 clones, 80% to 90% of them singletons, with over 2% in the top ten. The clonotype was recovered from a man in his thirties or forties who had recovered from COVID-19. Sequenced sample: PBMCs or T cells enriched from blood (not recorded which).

CDR3 loop: CASRSREGSYEQYF. CDR3 bases: TGTGCAAGTCGCTCCCGGGAGGGGAGCTACGAGCAGTACTTC. The chain recombines TRBV12-2 with TRBJ2-7; the table's D call, TRBD2, was not checked against the DNA. TRBV12-2 is a recognized pseudogene. The CDR3 totals 14 residues.